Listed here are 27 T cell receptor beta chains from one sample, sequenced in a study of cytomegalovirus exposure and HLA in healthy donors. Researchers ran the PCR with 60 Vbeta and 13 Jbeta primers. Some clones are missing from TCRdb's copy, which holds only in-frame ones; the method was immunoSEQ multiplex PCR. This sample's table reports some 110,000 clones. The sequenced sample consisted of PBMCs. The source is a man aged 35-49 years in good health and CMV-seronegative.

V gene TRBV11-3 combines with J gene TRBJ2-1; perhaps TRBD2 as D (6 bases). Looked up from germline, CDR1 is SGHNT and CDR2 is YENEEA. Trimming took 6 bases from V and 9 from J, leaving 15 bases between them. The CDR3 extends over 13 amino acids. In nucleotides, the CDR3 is TGTGCCAGCAGTTTGGCGGGATTTGGTGAGCAGTTCTTC. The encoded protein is CASSLAGFGEQFF.

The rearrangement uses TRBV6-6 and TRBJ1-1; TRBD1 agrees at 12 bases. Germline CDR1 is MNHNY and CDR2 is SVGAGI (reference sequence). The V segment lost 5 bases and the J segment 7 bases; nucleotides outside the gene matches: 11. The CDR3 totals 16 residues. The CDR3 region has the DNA TGTGCCAGCAGTCAACGGGACAGGGGGCAGATTAATGAAGCTTTCTTT. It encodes CASSQRDRGQINEAFF.

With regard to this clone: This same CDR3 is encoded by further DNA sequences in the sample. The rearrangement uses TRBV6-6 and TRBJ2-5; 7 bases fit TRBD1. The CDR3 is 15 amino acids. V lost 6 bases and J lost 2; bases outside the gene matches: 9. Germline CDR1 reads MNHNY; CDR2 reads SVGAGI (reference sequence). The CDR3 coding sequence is TGTGCCAGCAGCTACCCCGGGACAGCTCAAGAGACCCAGTACTTC. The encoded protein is CASSYPGTAQETQYF.

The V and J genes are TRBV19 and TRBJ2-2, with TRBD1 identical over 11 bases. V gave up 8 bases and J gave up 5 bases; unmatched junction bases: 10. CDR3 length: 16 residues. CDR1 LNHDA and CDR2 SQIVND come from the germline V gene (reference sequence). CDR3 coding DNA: TGTGCCAGTGCCCCATGGGGGACAGGGGGGACCGGGGAGCTGTTTTTT. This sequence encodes CASAPWGTGGTGELFF.

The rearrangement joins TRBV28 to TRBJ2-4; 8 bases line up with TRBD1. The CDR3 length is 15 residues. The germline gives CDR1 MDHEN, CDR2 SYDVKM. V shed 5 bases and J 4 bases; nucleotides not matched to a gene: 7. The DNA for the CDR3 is TGTGCCAGCAGTCCGGGGACAGGAAATAAAAACATTCAGTACTTC. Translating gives CASSPGTGNKNIQYF.

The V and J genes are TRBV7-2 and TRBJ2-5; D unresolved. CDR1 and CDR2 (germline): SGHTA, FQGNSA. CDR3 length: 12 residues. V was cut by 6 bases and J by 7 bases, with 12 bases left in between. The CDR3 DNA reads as TGTGCCAGCAGTTCTTATGCCGGGACCCAGTACTTC. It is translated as CASSSYAGTQYF. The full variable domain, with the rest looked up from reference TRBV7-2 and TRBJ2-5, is GAGVSQSPSNKVTEKGKDVELRCDPISGHTALYWYRQSLGQGLEFLIYFQGNSAPDKSGLPSDRFSAERTGGSVSTLTIQRTQQEDSAVYLCASSSYAGTQYFGPGTRLLVL.

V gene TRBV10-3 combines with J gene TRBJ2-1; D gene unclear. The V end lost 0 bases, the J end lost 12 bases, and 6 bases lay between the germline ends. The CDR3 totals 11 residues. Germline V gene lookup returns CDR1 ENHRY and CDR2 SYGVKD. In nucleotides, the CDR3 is TGTGCCATCAGTGAGTCAATAGCGCAGTTCTTC. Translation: CAISESIAQFF.

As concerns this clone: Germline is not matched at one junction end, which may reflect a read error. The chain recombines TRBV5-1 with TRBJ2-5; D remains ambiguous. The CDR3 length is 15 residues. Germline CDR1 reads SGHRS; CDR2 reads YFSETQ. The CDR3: CASSLDRLEGEIQYF. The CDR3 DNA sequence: TGCGCCAGCAGCTTGGATCGTCTGGAAGGAGAGATCCAGTACTTC.

Here the CDR3 reads CASSRVQGYEQYF. Written as DNA, the CDR3 is TGTGCCAGCAGTCGAGTACAGGGCTACGAGCAGTACTTC. The rearrangement uses TRBV27 and TRBJ2-7; D possibly corresponds to TRBD1 (6 bases). The CDR3 is made up of 13 amino acids. V lost 5 bases and J 3 bases, leaving 11 bases between the germline ends. Germline V lookup: CDR1 MNHEY, CDR2 SMNVEV (reference sequence).

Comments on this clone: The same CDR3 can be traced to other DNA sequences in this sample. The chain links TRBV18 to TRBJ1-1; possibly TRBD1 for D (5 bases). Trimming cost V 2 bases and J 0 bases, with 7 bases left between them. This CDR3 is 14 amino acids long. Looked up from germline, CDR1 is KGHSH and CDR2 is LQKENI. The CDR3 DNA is TGTGCCAGCTCACCAGACAGAATGAACACTGAAGCTTTCTTT. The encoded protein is CASSPDRMNTEAFF.

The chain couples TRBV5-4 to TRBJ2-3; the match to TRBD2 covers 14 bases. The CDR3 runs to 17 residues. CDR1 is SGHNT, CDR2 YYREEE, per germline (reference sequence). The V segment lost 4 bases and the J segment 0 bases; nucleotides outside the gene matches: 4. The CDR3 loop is CASSLRTSGGSTDTQYF. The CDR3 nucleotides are TGTGCCAGCAGCCTGAGGACTAGCGGGGGGAGCACAGATACGCAGTATTTT.

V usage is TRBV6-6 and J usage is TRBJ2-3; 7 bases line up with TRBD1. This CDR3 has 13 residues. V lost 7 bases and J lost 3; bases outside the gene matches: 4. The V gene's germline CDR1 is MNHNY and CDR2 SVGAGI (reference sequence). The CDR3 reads CASKGAATDTQYF. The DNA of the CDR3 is TGTGCCAGCAAGGGGGCTGCGACAGATACGCAGTATTTT.

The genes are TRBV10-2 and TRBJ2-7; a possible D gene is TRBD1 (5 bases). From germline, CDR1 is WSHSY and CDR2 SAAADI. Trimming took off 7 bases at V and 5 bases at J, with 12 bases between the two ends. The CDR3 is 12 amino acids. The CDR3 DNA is TGCGCCAGCAAAGCAGGGCCCCACGAGCAGTACTTC. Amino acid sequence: CASKAGPHEQYF.

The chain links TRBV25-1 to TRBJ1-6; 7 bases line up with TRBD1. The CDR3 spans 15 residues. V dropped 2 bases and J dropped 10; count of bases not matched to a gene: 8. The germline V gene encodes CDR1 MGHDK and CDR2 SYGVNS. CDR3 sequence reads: CASSETGQDGSPLHF. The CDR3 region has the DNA TGTGCCAGCAGTGAAACAGGACAGGATGGATCACCCCTCCACTTT.

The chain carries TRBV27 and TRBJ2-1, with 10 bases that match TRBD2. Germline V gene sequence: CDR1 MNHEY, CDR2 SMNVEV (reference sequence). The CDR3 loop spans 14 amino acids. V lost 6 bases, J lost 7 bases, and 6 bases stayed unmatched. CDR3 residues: CASSQREGRNEQFF. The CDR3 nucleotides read TGTGCCAGCAGCCAGCGGGAGGGCCGGAATGAGCAGTTCTTC.

The CDR3, as DNA: TGTGCCAGCAGCTTGTTCGGGGAGACGGTTTCTGAGACCCAGTACTTC. Translating it yields CASSLFGETVSETQYF. The chain joins TRBV5-6 to TRBJ2-5; TRBD2 is a possible D gene (5 bases). Trimming took 1 base from V and 5 from J, leaving 18 bases between them. CDR3 length: 16 amino acids. Per the germline V gene, CDR1 is SGHDT and CDR2 is YYEEEE.

The CDR3 region has the DNA TGTGCCAGCAGCACGCGGAAGACCTCTGGGGCCAACGTCCTGACTTTC. Translation: CASSTRKTSGANVLTF. The genes are TRBV11-3 and TRBJ2-6; D gene unclear. Germline CDR1 is SGHNT and CDR2 is YENEEA. CDR3 size: 16 residues. The germline V and J ends were trimmed by 5 bases and 0 bases, with 11 bases remaining between them.

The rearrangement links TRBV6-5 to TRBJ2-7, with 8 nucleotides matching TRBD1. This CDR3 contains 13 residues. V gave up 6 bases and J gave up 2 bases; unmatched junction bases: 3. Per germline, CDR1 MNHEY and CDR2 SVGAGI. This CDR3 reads CASSRQGTYEQYF. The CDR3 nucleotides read TGTGCCAGCAGCCGACAGGGGACCTACGAGCAGTACTTC.

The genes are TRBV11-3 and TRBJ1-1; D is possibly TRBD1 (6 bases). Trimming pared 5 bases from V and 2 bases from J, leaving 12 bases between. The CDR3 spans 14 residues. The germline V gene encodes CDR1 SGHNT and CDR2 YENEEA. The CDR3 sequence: CASSAGQSNTEAFF. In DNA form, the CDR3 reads TGTGCCAGCAGCGCAGGACAGTCCAACACTGAAGCTTTCTTT. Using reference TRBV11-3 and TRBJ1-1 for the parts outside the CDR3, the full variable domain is EAGVVQSPRYKIIEKKQPVAFWCNPISGHNTLYWYLQNLGQGPELLIRYENEEAVDDSQLPKDRFSAERLKGVDSTLKIQPAELGDSAVYLCASSAGQSNTEAFFGQGTRLTVV.

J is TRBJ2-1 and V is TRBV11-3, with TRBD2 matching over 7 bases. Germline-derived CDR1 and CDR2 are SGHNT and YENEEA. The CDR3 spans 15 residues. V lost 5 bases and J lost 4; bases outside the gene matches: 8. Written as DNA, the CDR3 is TGTGCCAGCAGCCCCGGACTAGGAAATTACAATGAGCAGTTCTTC. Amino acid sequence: CASSPGLGNYNEQFF.

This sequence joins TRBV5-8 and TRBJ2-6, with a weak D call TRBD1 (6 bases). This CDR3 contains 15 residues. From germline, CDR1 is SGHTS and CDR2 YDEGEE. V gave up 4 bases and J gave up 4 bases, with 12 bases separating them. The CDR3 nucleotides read TGTGCCAGCAGCACTACAGGGCTGGGGGCCAACGTCCTGACTTTC. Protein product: CASSTTGLGANVLTF.

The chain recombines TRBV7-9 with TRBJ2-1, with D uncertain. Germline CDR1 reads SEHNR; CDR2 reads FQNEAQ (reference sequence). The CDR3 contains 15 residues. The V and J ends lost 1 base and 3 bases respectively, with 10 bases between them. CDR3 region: CASSLGQFRYNEQFF. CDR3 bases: TGTGCCAGCAGCTTAGGGCAGTTTCGCTACAATGAGCAGTTCTTC.

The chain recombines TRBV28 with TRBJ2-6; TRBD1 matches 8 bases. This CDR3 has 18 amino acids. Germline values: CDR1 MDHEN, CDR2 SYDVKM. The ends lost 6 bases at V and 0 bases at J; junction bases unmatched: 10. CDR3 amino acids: CASSSYPTGGSGANVLTF. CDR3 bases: TGTGCCAGCAGCTCCTACCCAACAGGGGGCTCTGGGGCCAACGTCCTGACTTTC.

The CDR3 loop is CASSIMASGSYSYEQYF. DNA of the CDR3: TGTGCCAGTAGTATCATGGCTAGCGGGAGTTACTCCTACGAGCAGTACTTC. The chain joins TRBV19 to TRBJ2-7; 10 positions match TRBD2. Germline V gene lookup returns CDR1 LNHDA and CDR2 SQIVND (reference sequence). The trim removed 3 bases at V and 0 bases at J, leaving 8 bases unmatched. This CDR3 comprises 17 residues. Filled out from reference TRBV19 and TRBJ2-7, the complete variable domain reads DGGITQSPKYLFRKEGQNVTLSCEQNLNHDAMYWYRQDPGQGLRLIYYSQIVNDFQKGDIAEGYSVSREKKESFPLTVTSAQKNPTAFYLCASSIMASGSYSYEQYFGPGTRLTVT.

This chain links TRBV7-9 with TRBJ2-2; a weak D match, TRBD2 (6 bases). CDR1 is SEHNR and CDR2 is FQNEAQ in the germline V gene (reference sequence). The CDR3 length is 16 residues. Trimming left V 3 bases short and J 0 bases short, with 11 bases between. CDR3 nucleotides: TGTGCCAGCAGCTTTGGAGGGACGGCGAACACCGGGGAGCTGTTTTTT. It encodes CASSFGGTANTGELFF. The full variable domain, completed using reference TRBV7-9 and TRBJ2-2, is DTGVSQNPRHKITKRGQNVTFRCDPISEHNRLYWYRQTLGQGPEFLTYFQNEAQLEKSRLLSDRFSAERPKGSFSTLEIQRTEQGDSAMYLCASSFGGTANTGELFFGEGSRLTVL.

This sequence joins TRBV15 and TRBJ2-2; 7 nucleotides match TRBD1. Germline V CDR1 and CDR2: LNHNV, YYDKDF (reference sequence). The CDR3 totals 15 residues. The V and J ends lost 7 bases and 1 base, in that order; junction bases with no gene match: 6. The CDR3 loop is CATKHGTVNTGELFF. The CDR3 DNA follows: TGTGCCACCAAGCACGGGACAGTGAACACCGGGGAGCTGTTTTTT. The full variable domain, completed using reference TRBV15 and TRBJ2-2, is DAMVIQNPRYQVTQFGKPVTLSCSQTLNHNVMYWYQQKSSQAPKLLFHYYDKDFNNEADTPDNFQSRRPNTSFCFLDIRSPGLGDTAMYLCATKHGTVNTGELFFGEGSRLTVL.

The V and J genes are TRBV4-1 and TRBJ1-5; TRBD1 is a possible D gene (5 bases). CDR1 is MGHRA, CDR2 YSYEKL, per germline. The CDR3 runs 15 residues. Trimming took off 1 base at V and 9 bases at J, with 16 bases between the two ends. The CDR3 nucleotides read TGCGCCAGCAGCCAAGCGAGGGACCAGCGGGGGCCCCAGCATTTT. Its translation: CASSQARDQRGPQHF.